Included here is one T cell receptor beta chain sequence, with context. Its antigen target is currently unknown. The record has no base qualities; no much larger clone is one base away. This sample stems from a study of blood T cell repertoires in COVID-19 (dated by TCRdb to the early 2020s). General notes on the study: Samples covering the acute and convalescent phases of COVID-19 were provided by collaborators in the United States, Italy and Spain. The material from the prospective study consisted of cDNA or gDNA derived from T cells, B-cell-depleted T cells, or PBMCs. Subjects who had been exposed to COVID-19, were actively infected with it, or had recovered from it provided the deeply sampled blood TCRbeta repertoires that made up the dataset. The repertoires were made available in a free public database intended to serve as a resource for research on the immune response to SARS-CoV-2. Samples were obtained from the ongoing ImmuneRACE study (first 160 participants) and from 1,254 subjects provided by 6 global collaborators. The sample metadata nearly always contained a de-identified subject ID, COVID-19 status, age in years and sex. Where available, HLA class I and class II types were obtained from metadata supplied by the sample provider rather than from assay-based typing. The full study reports these points: How much clinical and demographic metadata was included differed by source and by participant, and the metadata was provided uncurated.

V is trimmed back by 2 bases and J by 7 bases, and the junction contains 4 bases that no gene match accounts for. Sequences MNHNS (CDR1) and SASEGT (CDR2) are obtained from the germline V gene. From the cysteine up to the phenylalanine, the CDR3 has a length of 15 residues. The kept DNA is CDR3 alone, 45 bases in frame from the first base. The immunoSEQ Assay, a bias-controlled multiplex PCR, was used to amplify TCRbeta CDR3 regions from genomic DNA. From the authors' description of their analysis: Within the assay, amplification of reference gene primers was used to estimate how many nucleated cells each sample contained. To quantify the absolute abundance of each unique TCRbeta CDR3 rearrangement, sequence reads were collapsed and filtered. For each sample, productive Simpson clonality was calculated as the square root of Simpson's diversity index over productive rearrangements. This immuneACCESS table, as held by TCRdb, lists in-frame sequences with V and J called but not all clones. Of the missing ones, under half trace to an unresolved V gene in checked studies; the others have no known cause. The D gene and trimming were derived from the DNA, and the V and J assignments and clone size from that table. The table for this sample lists under 95,000 clones; about four fifths of them were counted only once. The ten biggest clones cover 1.2% of the sample.

Whole blood was collected in K2EDTA tubes by collaborating institutions according to the institutions' own protocols. For TCRbeta analysis, collaborators shipped samples as frozen whole blood, isolated PBMCs, or DNA extracted from either of those sample types. Source material: peripheral blood. The chain was built from TRBV6-1 and TRBJ2-2; 10 central bases correspond to TRBD1. This TCR was recovered from an elderly woman with acute or convalescent COVID-19. The DNA sequence is as follows: TGTGCCAGCAGTGAAATAAGGACAGGGGGCGGGGAGCTGTTTTTT. It specifies CASSEIRTGGGELFF.